The present T cell receptor beta chain was sequenced within a study of early T cells in non-severe SARS-CoV-2 infection. Overall study: From unsorted whole blood, bulk RNA was sequenced, and the chains remained unpaired. Study-level findings and limits: Anti-spike CD8 responses were favored by VDJdb matching, which missed private and CD4 specificities.

From germline, CDR1 is SGHDN and CDR2 FVKESK. The V gene end was trimmed by 4 bases and the J gene end by 5 bases; junction bases not matched to a gene: 3. This CDR3 comprises 16 residues. Each single cDNA molecule received a unique molecular identifier. TCRdb fed the 5' RACE reads into MiXCR, producing one record per CDR3 protein. The sample yields some 66,000 distinct CDR3 sequences, roughly 13% seen once. This clonotype appeared a few times. Its specificity is unknown. This chain links TRBV14 with TRBJ2-3, with 16 bases aligning to TRBD2. The receptor's source is an adult who was a healthcare worker with PCR-confirmed SARS-CoV-2 infection or an uninfected control (not recorded which). The sequenced sample consisted of whole blood. CDR3 sequence (DNA): TGTGCCAGCAGCCTGGGACTAGCGGGAGGGCAAGATACGCAGTATTTT. It encodes CASSLGLAGGQDTQYF. Supplemented by reference TRBV14 and TRBJ2-3, the full variable domain reads EAGVTQFPSHSVIEKGQTVTLRCDPISGHDNLYWYRRVMGKEIKFLLHFVKESKQDESGMPNNRFLAERTGGTYSTLKVQPAELEDSGVYFCASSLGLAGGQDTQYFGPGTRLTVL.